This T cell receptor beta chain was captured by sequencing in a study of technical replicates of blood from four donors. CDR1 is SGHAT and CDR2 is FQNNGV in the germline V gene. The CDR3 loop spans 12 amino acids. V was pared by 6 bases and J by 10 bases, with 15 bases between. Here immunoSEQ multiplex PCR was the method, and the copy in TCRdb shows in-frame clones only, minus some. This table has approximately 76,000 clones, about 91% appearing once. The J gene is TRBJ1-1, the V gene TRBV11-2; D might be TRBD1 (5 bases). This sequence originates from a human donor in good health. Sequencing used T cells isolated from PBMCs. This chain's CDR3 is CASSLLSQGAFF. The CDR3 nucleotides read TGTGCCAGCAGTCTTCTTTCCCAGGGAGCTTTCTTT.